This T cell receptor beta chain derives from a study of T cell responses to AZD1222 COVID-19 vaccine (dated by TCRdb to the early 2020s). Study-wide context: TCR sequencing covered roughly 230 trial participants: approximately 200 given two doses of AZD1222 and 26 given two doses of MenACWY control vaccine. Enrollment into the trials was organized by age into subgroups of 18-55, 56-69 and 70-plus years, and those subgroups contained about 160, 30 and 59 TCR-sequenced participants, respectively.

Turning to this clone: Its antigen is still unknown. The record has no base qualities; no much larger clone is one base away.

The CDR3 regions of human TCRbeta chains were subjected to immunosequencing. In the source study's methods: TCRs in the repertoires were compared against a reference library of SARS-CoV-2-specific TCRs that had been generated with the MIRA antigen-specificity platform. Breadth meant the fraction of unique TCRs that were SARS-CoV-2-associated, whereas depth meant the fraction of total T cells that were SARS-CoV-2-associated. Using the MIRA data, each spike-specific TCR was assigned both to the spike region to which the TCR was reactive and to a CD4 or CD8 class. Log10-transformed breadth and depth values were compared by one-way ANOVA with Sidak's multiple comparisons tests. In its TCRdb copy, this immuneACCESS table keeps in-frame sequences only and misses some clones. Where compared with another copy, unresolved V genes explain less than half of these, and the others have no known cause. The V and J calls and clone size were taken over from that table, and D and trimming were inferred from the DNA. This sample gives approximately 52,000 clones in total; about 87% of them show up just once. The ten largest clones take up less than 3% of the sample.

Based on the germline V gene (reference sequence), the CDR1 and CDR2 sequences are MNHNY and SVGAGI. From the cysteine up to the phenylalanine, the CDR3 has a length of 14 residues. Just CDR3 DNA is preserved here, 42 bases in frame from base 1. The germline ends are 6 bases apart after V is trimmed by 0 bases and J by 1 base. The intended sense of this specimen's time point label: about 28 days (+/-7) after the second vaccine dose. AZD1222 recipients whose second dose came at about 4 weeks and those whose second dose came at about 12 weeks were combined into one group, since spike-specific TCR depth and breadth did not differ between the two schedules. Vaccinee samples came from UK trials COV001 and COV002, including a single-blind randomized controlled phase 2/3 trial of AZD1222 (ChAdOx1 nCoV-19) in healthy adults. For TCRbeta chain sequencing, PBMC samples were collected from trial participants at day 0 and at day 28 after the second dose.

Overall study outcomes, separate from this receptor: The vaccine-associated CD4 TCRs covered the entire spike protein, and the dominant responses fell in regions 160-218 and 743-854. Because no day 14 peak-response samples were available, the repertoires could be characterized only after the peak T cell response. Most participants were white British and females outnumbered males, and the authors suggested that clonal diversity may have been underestimated. Epitopes outside the regions mutated in the B.1.351 and B.1.1.7 variants were reportedly recognized by nearly half of the unique spike-specific TCRs. Spike-specific TCR breadth and depth rose significantly after two AZD1222 doses compared with day 0 and with MenACWY recipients. Only a handful of AZD1222 recipients were SARS-CoV-2 seropositive at baseline, limiting conclusions about previously exposed vaccinees. The 56-69-year group was small, and its depth increase did not reach significance, likely because of low power.

The V gene is TRBV6-6 and the J gene is TRBJ1-1; tentative D gene TRBD1, with 5 bases matching. The sequencing here drew on peripheral blood, taken 28 days after the second AZD1222 dose. The TCR comes from an adult who received the AZD1222 COVID-19 vaccine. The DNA sequence reads TGTGCCAGCAGTTACTCAGGGGCGAACACTGAAGCTTTCTTT. It translates as CASSYSGANTEAFF.